This entry features one T cell receptor (beta chain) sequence. The data originate from a study of CD8+ T cells in alopecia areata. Treatment here: oral pan-JAK inhibitor, 5-10 mg twice daily. Trimming pared 3 bases from V and 8 bases from J, leaving 9 bases between. Germline CDR1 is SGDLS and CDR2 is YYNGEE. The CDR3 is 12 residues long. The sequencing template was cDNA reverse transcribed from extracted RNA. Data came from immunoSEQ multiplex PCR; TCRdb stores just in-frame clones and leaves some out. Among some 110,000 clones listed, 50% to 75% were seen once. The receptor's source is a human donor with alopecia areata. This chain connects TRBV9 to TRBJ2-1; D is tentatively TRBD1 or TRBD2 (5 bases each). This specimen consisted of CD8+ T cells sorted from blood, obtained at week 4, from a patient treated with tofacitinib. The DNA of the CDR3 is TGTGCCAGCAGCGCCCGGGACGATGAGCAGTTCTTC. It yields the protein CASSARDDEQFF.